The 28 T cell receptor beta chains below come from one sample, sequenced in a study of blood T cell repertoires in COVID-19. Method: immunoSEQ multiplex PCR; TCRdb's copy keeps in-frame clones and lacks some. The repertoire holds 150,000 to 200,000 clones, with 84% as singletons. Sequencing was carried out using PBMCs or T cells enriched from blood (not recorded which). The receptors were sampled from a man aged 45-60 years who had recovered from COVID-19.

V is TRBV5-4 and J is TRBJ2-7; 11 positions agree with TRBD1. CDR1 is SGHNT, CDR2 YYREEE, per germline (reference sequence). The CDR3 is 14 residues long. V lost 5 bases and J lost 3; bases outside the gene matches: 4. For the CDR3, the DNA is TGTGCCAGCAGATCCGGGACAGGGGGCTACGAGCAGTACTTC. This sequence encodes CASRSGTGGYEQYF.

This sequence joins TRBV12-5 and TRBJ1-1; no reliable D call. The CDR3 has 13 amino acids. Trimming shortened V by 5 bases and J by 2 bases, and 9 bases separated the two germline ends. Germline values: CDR1 LGHNT, CDR2 FRNRAP. The chain's CDR3 is CASGLAVNTEAFF. The CDR3 DNA is TGTGCTAGTGGTCTAGCGGTAAACACTGAAGCTTTCTTT.

The chain uses TRBV30 and TRBJ1-3; D is unresolved. The CDR3 runs 17 residues. V was trimmed by 0 bases and J by 2 bases, leaving 17 bases between them. CDR1 is GTSNPN, CDR2 SVGIG, per germline (reference sequence). Here the CDR3 DNA reads TGTGCCTGGAGTGTACAAGGTGTAGGGAGAGCTGGAAACACCATATATTTT. Amino acid sequence: CAWSVQGVGRAGNTIYF. The full variable domain, in which reference TRBV30 and TRBJ1-3 provide the parts outside the CDR3, is SQTIHQWPATLVQPVGSPLSLECTVEGTSNPNLYWYRQAAGRGLQLLFYSVGIGQISSEVPQNLSASRPQDRQFILSSKKLLLSDSGFYLCAWSVQGVGRAGNTIYFGEGSWLTVV.

CDR3: CASSFQGQADTQYF. The CDR3 DNA is TGTGCCAGTAGTTTTCAGGGGCAGGCAGATACGCAGTATTTT. The gene calls are TRBV19 and TRBJ2-3, with a weak D call TRBD1 (6 bases). This CDR3 comprises 14 residues. CDR1 is LNHDA, CDR2 SQIVND, per germline (reference sequence). Trimming took 5 bases from V and 4 from J, leaving 13 bases between them.

The sample holds a few counts of this clone. The rearrangement uses TRBV5-6 and TRBJ2-7, with TRBD1 identical over 8 bases. This CDR3 has 18 residues. Per the germline V gene, CDR1 is SGHDT and CDR2 is YYEEEE. Unmatched junction bases numbered 13, after V lost 2 bases and J lost 0 bases. In DNA form, the CDR3 reads TGTGCCAGCAGCTTACTGAACAGGGGGTTTTCGAGCTCCTACGAGCAGTACTTC. Translating gives CASSLLNRGFSSSYEQYF. Combining the CDR3 with reference TRBV5-6 and TRBJ2-7 gives the whole variable domain DAGVTQSPTHLIKTRGQQVTLRCSPKSGHDTVSWYQQALGQGPQFIFQYYEEEERQRGNFPDRFSGHQFPNYSSELNVNALLLGDSALYLCASSLLNRGFSSSYEQYFGPGTRLTVT.

V and J are TRBV3-1 (or the pseudogene TRBV3-2) and TRBJ2-6, with D possibly being TRBD1 (6 bases). The V gene's germline CDR1 is LGHDT and CDR2 YNNKEL (reference sequence). Trimming took 0 bases from V and 0 from J, leaving 12 bases between them. CDR3 length: 18 residues. The chain's CDR3 is CASSQEWDTSSGANVLTF. In nucleotides, the CDR3 is TGTGCCAGCAGCCAAGAGTGGGACACTAGCTCTGGGGCCAACGTCCTGACTTTC.

DNA of the CDR3: TGTGCCAGCAGCCAAGGTGGAGAGCAGCCCCAGCATTTT. Its translation is CASSQGGEQPQHF. This chain joins TRBV3-1 (or the pseudogene TRBV3-2) and TRBJ1-5; D remains unclear. CDR1 and CDR2 from the germline V gene are LGHDT and YNNKEL (reference sequence). The CDR3 is 13 residues long. The V gene lost 1 base and the J gene lost 7 bases, with 8 bases spanning the gap.

This clone was counted many times. This chain joins TRBV7-3 and TRBJ1-2, with 8 bases aligning to TRBD1. Per germline, CDR1 SGHTA and CDR2 FQGTGA. Trimming cost V 5 bases and J 5 bases; bases outside gene matches: 4. CDR3 length equals 13 residues. The CDR3 bases are TGTGCCAGCAGCCCTACAGGGGGATATGGCTACACCTTC. This codes for CASSPTGGYGYTF.

V gene TRBV10-2 combines with J gene TRBJ1-2, with 9 bases identical to TRBD1. Germline V gene sequence: CDR1 WSHSY, CDR2 SAAADI. V shed 0 bases, J shed 7 bases, and the junction held 9 bases outside the gene matches. The CDR3 is made up of 16 amino acids. CDR3 in DNA: TGCGCCAGCAGTGAGTCGATAGGGACAGGGAACAGTGGCTACACCTTC. Protein: CASSESIGTGNSGYTF.

The chain uses TRBV5-1 and TRBJ1-6; D gene unclear. Germline loops: CDR1 SGHRS, CDR2 YFSETQ. Trimming removed 0 bases at V and 0 bases at J, with 10 bases between. This CDR3 has 17 amino acids. The CDR3 DNA reads TGCGCCAGCAGCTTGGTCCCTCTGAGCTCCTATAATTCACCCCTCCACTTT. Translation gives CASSLVPLSSYNSPLHF.

The CDR3 sequence is CASSFATSEHNEQFF. The CDR3 nucleotides read TGCGCCAGCAGCTTCGCTACTAGCGAACACAATGAGCAGTTCTTC. The genes are TRBV5-1 and TRBJ2-1, with 7 nucleotides matching TRBD2. This CDR3 has 15 amino acids. CDR1 and CDR2 (germline): SGHRS, YFSETQ. The V and J ends lost 2 bases and 5 bases, in that order; junction bases with no gene match: 7.

The V and J genes are TRBV3-1 (or the pseudogene TRBV3-2) and TRBJ2-7; the D gene is possibly TRBD2 (6 bases). In germline, CDR1 is LGHDT, CDR2 YNNKEL (reference sequence). Trimming removed 1 base from V and 9 bases from J, with 7 bases in between. The CDR3 is 11 residues long. CDR3 sequence: CASSQGLGQYF. The CDR3 region has the DNA TGTGCCAGCAGCCAAGGACTAGGGCAGTACTTC.

The V call is TRBV5-6, the J call TRBJ2-3, with TRBD1 matching over 8 bases. The V gene's germline CDR1 is SGHDT and CDR2 YYEEEE. After removal of 3 bases from V and 3 bases from J, the junction contained 12 bases not matched to a gene. This CDR3 spans 17 amino acids. CDR3 protein: CASSSLGQAAVTDTQYF. The CDR3 region has the DNA TGTGCCAGCAGCTCCTTGGGACAGGCCGCGGTTACAGATACGCAGTATTTT.

The rearrangement joins TRBV18 to TRBJ1-1; D is ambiguous. Germline assignment: CDR1 KGHSH and CDR2 LQKENI. Trimming left V 4 bases short and J 1 base short, with 10 bases between. The CDR3 consists of 14 residues. The CDR3 DNA reads TGTGCCAGCTCACTCGGCGGAGAGAACACTGAAGCTTTCTTT. This codes for CASSLGGENTEAFF.

This chain links TRBV5-1 with TRBJ1-5; no reliable D call. The ends were cut back, 0 bases at V and 6 bases at J, with 13 bases in the middle. Looked up from germline, CDR1 is SGHRS and CDR2 is YFSETQ. The CDR3 is made up of 15 amino acids. CDR3 nucleotide sequence: TGCGCCAGCAGCTTGGGCCCGCCAGGTAGTCAGCCCCAGCATTTT. Its translation is CASSLGPPGSQPQHF.

The rearrangement uses TRBV5-1 and TRBJ2-7; D may be TRBD1 (7 bases). The V and J ends lost 0 bases and 2 bases respectively, with 12 bases between them. Per the germline V gene, CDR1 is SGHRS and CDR2 is YFSETQ. The CDR3 has 15 amino acids. The CDR3 DNA is TGCGCCAGCAGCTTGGGACAGGGAGGCCCCTACGAGCAGTACTTC. Protein product: CASSLGQGGPYEQYF.

The chain is built from TRBV6-9 and TRBJ1-3; D is possibly TRBD1 (5 bases). This CDR3 spans 15 amino acids. The V and J ends lost 4 bases and 0 bases respectively, with 10 bases between them. Looked up from germline, CDR1 is MNHGY and CDR2 is SVAAGI. The CDR3 is CASSLGQSSGNTIYF. In DNA form, the CDR3 reads TGTGCCAGCAGTTTGGGGCAGAGCTCTGGAAACACCATATATTTT.

In this sample, this clone turned up a few times. This chain connects TRBV30 to TRBJ1-1, with TRBD1 as a possible D gene (5 bases). This CDR3 has 13 residues. Between the trimmed V and J ends, which lost 3 bases and 1 base, there was a span of 9 bases. Germline values: CDR1 GTSNPN, CDR2 SVGIG (reference sequence). The CDR3 DNA reads TGTGCCTGGAGCCCTGGACAGAACACTGAAGCTTTCTTT. This sequence encodes CAWSPGQNTEAFF.

The V and J genes are TRBV6-5 and TRBJ1-2; 9 bases are shared with TRBD1. Losses at the gene ends were 6 bases for V and 4 bases for J; bases not matched to a gene: 6. Germline V gene lookup returns CDR1 MNHEY and CDR2 SVGAGI. The CDR3 contains 14 residues. CDR3 coding DNA: TGTGCCAGCAGGATTGGGACAGGGACCTATGGCTACACCTTC. Encoded protein: CASRIGTGTYGYTF.

The sample holds one count of this clone. This CDR3 reads CASSITLVGSGANVLTF. In DNA, the CDR3 is TGTGCCAGTAGTATAACCCTCGTCGGGTCTGGGGCCAACGTCCTGACTTTC. The chain joins TRBV19 to TRBJ2-6; no reliable D call. Germline CDR1 and CDR2: LNHDA and SQIVND (reference sequence). V was trimmed by 2 bases and J by 1 base, leaving 12 bases between them. CDR3 length equals 17 residues.

The chain joins TRBV10-3 to TRBJ1-5; 7 bases align to TRBD1. Germline CDR1 is ENHRY and CDR2 is SYGVKD. The CDR3 extends over 15 amino acids. Trimming removed 6 bases from V and 1 base from J; junction bases left unmatched: 6. The CDR3 region is CAIRPGTESNQPQHF. In nucleotides, the CDR3 is TGTGCCATCAGACCTGGGACAGAAAGCAATCAGCCCCAGCATTTT.

The chain combines TRBV5-1 with TRBJ2-2, with D perhaps matching TRBD1 (7 bases). V was clipped by 10 bases and J by 1 base, with 14 bases between them. Germline CDR1 is SGHRS and CDR2 is YFSETQ. The CDR3 runs to 14 residues. The CDR3 region is CAGRQGGNTGELFF. The CDR3 DNA reads as TGCGCCGGAAGACAGGGAGGGAACACCGGGGAGCTGTTTTTT.

The chain carries TRBV5-1 and TRBJ1-1; 12 bases align to TRBD1. This CDR3 contains 15 residues. V trimming: 4 bases; J trimming: 8 bases; junction bases outside the gene matches: 9. Germline-derived CDR1 and CDR2 are SGHRS and YFSETQ. CDR3 coding DNA: TGCGCCAGCAGCGGGGACAGGGGGCCGCTGAGAGAAGCTTTCTTT. It codes for CASSGDRGPLREAFF.

The genes are TRBV14 and TRBJ1-2; 7 bases fit TRBD1. The V gene end was trimmed by 2 bases and the J gene end by 8 bases; junction bases not matched to a gene: 8. CDR1 is SGHDN and CDR2 is FVKESK in the germline V gene. CDR3 length: 14 residues. The CDR3 loop is CASSQRRQGGGYTF. CDR3 nucleotides: TGTGCCAGCAGCCAACGGAGACAGGGCGGAGGCTACACCTTC.

The chain has TRBV12-3 or TRBV12-4 and TRBJ1-5, with D unclear. The CDR3 runs 13 residues. V was pared by 6 bases and J by 2 bases, with 8 bases between. Here the CDR3 reads CASSRGGNQPQHF. The CDR3 DNA is TGTGCCAGCAGCCGAGGTGGCAATCAGCCCCAGCATTTT.

The rearrangement uses TRBV5-1 and TRBJ2-5; TRBD2 agrees at 7 bases. The J segment lost 0 bases and the V segment lost 0 bases, leaving 2 bases of the junction unmatched. Germline CDR1 is SGHRS and CDR2 is YFSETQ. This CDR3 spans 15 amino acids. CDR3 sequence (DNA): TGCGCCAGCAGCTTGGGACTAGCAGACCAAGAGACCCAGTACTTC. This sequence encodes CASSLGLADQETQYF.

The CDR3: CASSTQKNTEAFF. Written as DNA, the CDR3 is TGTGCCAGCAGTACCCAGAAGAACACTGAAGCTTTCTTT. The rearrangement joins TRBV2 to TRBJ1-1; D uncertain. CDR1 is SNHLY, CDR2 FYNNEI, per germline. The CDR3 contains 13 residues. Trimming cost V 5 bases and J 1 base, with 8 bases left between them.

This sequence joins TRBV12-3 or TRBV12-4 and TRBJ2-7; maybe TRBD1 (6 bases). This CDR3 is 12 amino acids long. Trimming pared 6 bases from V and 2 bases from J, leaving 8 bases between. Here the CDR3 reads CASSRQAYEQYF. The CDR3 DNA reads as TGTGCCAGCAGCCGACAGGCCTACGAGCAGTACTTC.